The present T cell receptor beta chain was sequenced within a study of T cells in localized non-small cell lung cancer. Study-wide findings and caveats: A raised T cell density in blood coincided with lengthier overall survival. Adjacent lung tissue had a median about 50 of the top 100 clones found in the tumor. Sequence data derive from only one tumor region, so heterogeneity remains possible. Of the tissues analyzed, uninvolved adjacent lung showed maximal T cell clonality, greater than tumor.

With respect to this clone: Its antigen is still unknown.

The data were produced by immunoSEQ multiplex PCR, yet TCRdb's version contains in-frame clones alone and is incomplete. Found here are 35,000 or so clones, around 90% of them singletons; the top ten hold roughly 2.6%. Germline V CDR1 and CDR2: SEHNR, FQNEAQ (reference sequence). The V end lost 5 bases, the J end lost 4 bases, and 11 bases lay between the germline ends. The CDR3 spans 13 residues. The material was peripheral blood, obtained before any cancer treatment. The genes are TRBV7-9 and TRBJ2-5; D perhaps matches TRBD2 (6 bases). This TCR derives from a woman aged 40-70 years with stage I lung adenocarcinoma. The DNA of the CDR3 is TGTGCCAGCAGCCCCTCTAGCGCAGAGACCCAGTACTTC. As protein: CASSPSSAETQYF.